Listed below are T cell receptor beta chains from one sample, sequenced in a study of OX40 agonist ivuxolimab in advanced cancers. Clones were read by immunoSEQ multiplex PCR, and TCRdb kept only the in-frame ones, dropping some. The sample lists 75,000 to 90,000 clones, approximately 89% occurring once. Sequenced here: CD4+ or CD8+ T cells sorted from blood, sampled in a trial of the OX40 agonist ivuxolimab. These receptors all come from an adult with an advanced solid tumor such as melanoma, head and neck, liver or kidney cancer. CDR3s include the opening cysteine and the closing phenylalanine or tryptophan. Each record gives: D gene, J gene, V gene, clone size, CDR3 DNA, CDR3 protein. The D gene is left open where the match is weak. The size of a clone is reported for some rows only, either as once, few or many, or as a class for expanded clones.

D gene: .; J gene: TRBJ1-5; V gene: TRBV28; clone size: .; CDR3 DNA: TGTGCCACGCTCCAAACATCCTTTAGCAATCAGCCCCAGCATTTT; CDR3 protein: CATLQTSFSNQPQHF
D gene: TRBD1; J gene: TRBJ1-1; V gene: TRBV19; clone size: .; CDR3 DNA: TGTGCCAGTAGTCTGAGGACAGGTTTGAACACTGAAGCTTTCTTT; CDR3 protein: CASSLRTGLNTEAFF
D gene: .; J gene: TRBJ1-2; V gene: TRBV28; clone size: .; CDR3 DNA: TGTGCCAGCAGGTCGCTAGGAGGACTAGCTAACTATGGCTACACCTTC; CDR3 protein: CASRSLGGLANYGYTF
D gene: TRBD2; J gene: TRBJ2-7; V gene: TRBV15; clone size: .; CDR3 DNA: TGTGCCACCAGCAGAGATCGACTAGCGGGGCGCGAGCAGTACTTC; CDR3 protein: CATSRDRLAGREQYF
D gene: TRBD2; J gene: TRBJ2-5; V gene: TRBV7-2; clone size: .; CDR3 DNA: TGTGCCAGCAGCTTATACGGCGGGAGCCATCAAGAGACCCAGTACTTC; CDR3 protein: CASSLYGGSHQETQYF
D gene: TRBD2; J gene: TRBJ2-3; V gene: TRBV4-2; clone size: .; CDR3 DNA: TGTGCCAGCAGCCAAGATCCTGGCGGCGGGAGCTTCACAGATACGCAGTATTTT; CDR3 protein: CASSQDPGGGSFTDTQYF
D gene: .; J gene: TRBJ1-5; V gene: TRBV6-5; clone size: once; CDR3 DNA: TGTGCCAGCAGTTATGATAATAGCAATCAGCCCCAGCATTTT; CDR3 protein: CASSYDNSNQPQHF
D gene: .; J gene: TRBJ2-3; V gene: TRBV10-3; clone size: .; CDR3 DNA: TGTGCCATCAGGACAGCAGACACAGATACGCAGTATTTT; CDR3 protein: CAIRTADTDTQYF
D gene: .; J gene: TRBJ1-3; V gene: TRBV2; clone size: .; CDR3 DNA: TGTGCCAGCAGTCGCACCGGGGTCTCTGGAAACACCATATATTTT; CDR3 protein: CASSRTGVSGNTIYF
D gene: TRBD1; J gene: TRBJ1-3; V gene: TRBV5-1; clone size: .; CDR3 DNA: TGCGCCAGCAGCTTGGTCGGACAGGACTCTGGAAACACCATATATTTT; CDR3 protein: CASSLVGQDSGNTIYF
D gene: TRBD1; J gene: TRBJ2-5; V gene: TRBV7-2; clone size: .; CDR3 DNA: TGTGCCAGCAGCTTCAAGGGGGCCGCGGAGACCCAGTACTTC; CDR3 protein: CASSFKGAAETQYF
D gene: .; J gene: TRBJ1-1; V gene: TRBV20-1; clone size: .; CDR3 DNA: TGCAGTGCTAGTTTGATAGCCGCTTTCTTT; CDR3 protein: CSASLIAAFF
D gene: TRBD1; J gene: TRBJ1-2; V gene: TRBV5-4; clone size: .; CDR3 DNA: TGTGCCAGCAGCTTGGGGTGGGGGACAGGGAACTATGGCTACACCTTC; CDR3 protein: CASSLGWGTGNYGYTF
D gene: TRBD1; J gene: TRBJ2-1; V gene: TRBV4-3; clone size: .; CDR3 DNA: TGCGCCAGCAGCCAAGAACCGGGACAGGCGTACAATGAGCAGTTCTTC; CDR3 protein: CASSQEPGQAYNEQFF
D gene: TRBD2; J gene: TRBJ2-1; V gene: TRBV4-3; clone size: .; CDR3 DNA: TGCGCCAGCAGCTTTCGGACTAGCGGGGGGGAGCAGTTCTTC; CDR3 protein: CASSFRTSGGEQFF